Below, one TCR beta chain is given with its context. The read ends 3 residues before the CDR3 terminus; that terminus is restored from the germline J gene. This CDR3 is 13 amino acids long. Between the trimmed V and J ends, which lost 5 bases and 2 bases, there was a span of 9 bases. In germline, CDR1 is SGHNT, CDR2 YENEEA. This record comes from a study of T cells in women clearing cervical HPV infection. Only in-frame clones appear in the TCRdb table, and some are missing; sequencing was by immunoSEQ multiplex PCR. The listing contains about 30,000 clones. This sequence joins TRBV11-3 and TRBJ1-1; D gene uncertain. The TCR was taken from a woman between 18 and 69 years old with a cervical HPV16 infection that either progressed to CIN3+ or cleared (not recorded which). The source material was blood buffy coat. CDR3 sequence: CASSPRGNTEAFF. The CDR3 bases that were read are TGTGCCAGCAGCCCCCGAGGCAACACTGAA.